This note documents a single T cell receptor beta chain sequence. This sample was included in a study of blood T cell repertoires in COVID-19. Turning to the study itself: Whether acute or convalescent, the COVID-19 samples came from the United States, Italy and Spain. Sources were T cells, B-cell-depleted T cells, or PBMCs; the material itself was cDNA or gDNA.

Study processing details: Reference gene primer amplification yielded estimated nucleated cell counts. Sequencing used immunoSEQ multiplex PCR; TCRdb keeps in-frame clones, though not all of them. Clonal size and the V and J genes are those of that table, whereas D and trimming came from the DNA. The sample contains around 220,000 clones, around 82% of which appear only once. CDR3 length: 14 amino acids. Germline V gives CDR1 LGHDT, CDR2 YNNKEL (reference sequence). V lost 2 bases, J lost 3 bases, and 11 bases lay in between. Sequences were obtained from peripheral blood. The chain joins TRBV3-1 (or the pseudogene TRBV3-2) to TRBJ2-7; D may be TRBD2 (6 bases). The sequence was obtained from a woman older than 75 with active or convalescent COVID-19. The CDR3 coding sequence is TGTGCCAGCAGCCAACTCACGGGGGTCTACGAGCAGTACTTC. Residues: CASSQLTGVYEQYF.